Each of the 18 T cell receptor beta chains below was sequenced from the same sample in a study of T cell responses to AZD1222 COVID-19 vaccine. TCRdb's copy holds only in-frame clones and misses some; the assay was immunoSEQ multiplex PCR. The table records roughly 180,000 clones, approximately 94% of them present only once. This material consisted of peripheral blood, taken 28 days after the second AZD1222 dose. The receptors originated from an adult who received the AZD1222 COVID-19 vaccine.

A single count supports this clone. The chain recombines TRBV30 with TRBJ2-1, with TRBD1 identical over 9 bases. Germline values: CDR1 GTSNPN, CDR2 SVGIG (reference sequence). The trim removed 1 base at V and 3 bases at J, leaving 7 bases unmatched. This CDR3 spans 16 amino acids. CDR3 sequence (DNA): TGTGCCTGGAGTGGGGCGGGACAGGGATACTACAATGAGCAGTTCTTC. It is translated as CAWSGAGQGYYNEQFF.

The gene calls are TRBV7-3 and TRBJ2-3; D not resolved. The V and J ends lost 3 bases and 3 bases respectively, with 7 bases between them. Germline loops: CDR1 SGHTA, CDR2 FQGTGA. The CDR3 consists of 13 residues. CDR3 region: CASSLGGTDTQYF. The DNA of the CDR3 is TGTGCCAGCAGCTTGGGTGGAACAGATACGCAGTATTTT.

The chain couples TRBV5-6 to TRBJ1-2; a weak D match, TRBD1 (6 bases). The CDR3 sequence is 16 residues long. V lost 4 bases and J lost 2, with 18 bases in between. Looked up from germline, CDR1 is SGHDT and CDR2 is YYEEEE. This CDR3 is CASSRDLQGSNYGYTF. DNA of the CDR3: TGTGCCAGCAGCCGGGACCTACAGGGATCGAACTATGGCTACACCTTC.

The chain is built from TRBV7-9 and TRBJ1-1; 7 bases are a match to TRBD1. From germline, CDR1 is SEHNR and CDR2 FQNEAQ (reference sequence). The V segment lost 5 bases and the J segment 2 bases; nucleotides outside the gene matches: 5. This CDR3 contains 14 residues. The CDR3 sequence: CASSQRGPNTEAFF. The CDR3 nucleotides are TGTGCCAGCAGCCAGAGGGGGCCCAACACTGAAGCTTTCTTT.

The chain links TRBV7-9 to TRBJ2-3; no definite D call. CDR3 length: 15 amino acids. Looked up from germline, CDR1 is SEHNR and CDR2 is FQNEAQ (reference sequence). Between the trimmed V and J ends, which lost 4 bases and 0 bases, there was a span of 11 bases. The CDR3, as DNA: TGTGCCAGCAGCTCGAGGACCCCCAGCACAGATACGCAGTATTTT. It specifies CASSSRTPSTDTQYF.

The chain couples TRBV5-1 to TRBJ1-3; D is perhaps TRBD1 (5 bases). Trimming pared 0 bases from V and 3 bases from J, leaving 7 bases between. Germline V gene lookup returns CDR1 SGHRS and CDR2 YFSETQ. The CDR3 consists of 14 residues. Here the CDR3 reads CASSLAGRGNTIYF. CDR3 bases: TGCGCCAGCAGCTTGGCGGGACGTGGAAACACCATATATTTT.

CDR3 nucleotide sequence: TGTGCCAGCAGCTTATTCGGGAGGACGGATACCTACAATGAGCAGTTCTTC. Amino acid sequence: CASSLFGRTDTYNEQFF. This rearrangement joins TRBV11-3 to TRBJ2-1; TRBD2 agrees at 7 bases. Germline trimming cut 2 bases from V and 2 bases from J; bases unmatched to any gene: 9. CDR3 length: 17 amino acids. Germline loops: CDR1 SGHNT, CDR2 YENEEA.

This chain joins TRBV7-2 and TRBJ2-3; weak D call: TRBD2 (5 bases). V lost 5 bases, J lost 7 bases, and 13 bases lay in between. The CDR3 has 13 amino acids. Germline CDR1 SGHTA, CDR2 FQGNSA. The DNA for the CDR3 is TGTGCCAGCAGCCTCTCGAGCGGTAATACGCAGTATTTT. This translates into CASSLSSGNTQYF.

J is TRBJ2-3 and V is TRBV7-6; D is unresolved. The CDR3 runs 14 residues. Germline CDR1 is SGHVS and CDR2 is FNYEAQ. V lost 1 base to trimming and J lost 0 bases, with 5 bases between them. The CDR3 sequence is CASSLVSSTDTQYF. In DNA form, the CDR3 reads TGTGCCAGCAGCTTAGTTTCTAGCACAGATACGCAGTATTTT.

This clone was recorded only once. The chain combines TRBV2 with TRBJ2-1, with D possibly being TRBD1 or TRBD2 (6 bases each). There are 14 residues in the CDR3. With 4 bases removed from V and 12 bases from J, the gap between germline ends came to 19 bases. The germline CDR1 and CDR2 sequences are SNHLY and FYNNEI. This CDR3 reads CASSVSQDRGVQFF. In DNA, the CDR3 is TGTGCCAGCAGTGTTTCTCAAGATAGGGGGGTGCAGTTCTTC.

This chain connects TRBV9 to TRBJ1-2, with TRBD1 as a possible D gene (6 bases). The CDR3 sequence is 14 residues long. Trimming shortened V by 4 bases and J by 4 bases, and 14 bases separated the two germline ends. The germline V gene has CDR1 SGDLS and CDR2 YYNGEE. CDR3 loop: CASSHQGHPYGYTF. DNA for the CDR3: TGTGCCAGCAGCCATCAGGGGCATCCCTATGGCTACACCTTC.

The chain uses TRBV27 and TRBJ1-1; D might be TRBD1 (6 bases). Germline CDR1 and CDR2: MNHEY and SMNVEV (reference sequence). Trimming left V 6 bases short and J 3 bases short, with 14 bases between. There are 14 residues in the CDR3. CDR3 DNA sequence: TGTGCCAGCAGGTTGAACAGGGTGGACACTGAAGCTTTCTTT. Translation gives CASRLNRVDTEAFF.

V usage is TRBV6-4 and J usage is TRBJ2-1; D may correspond to TRBD1 or TRBD2 (5 bases each). This CDR3 spans 15 amino acids. V was pared by 5 bases and J by 2 bases, with 13 bases between. From germline, CDR1 is MRHNA and CDR2 SNTAGT. The CDR3, as DNA: TGTGCCAGCAGTCGAGAGGGGCCCGCCTACAATGAGCAGTTCTTC. Residues: CASSREGPAYNEQFF.

This chain links TRBV7-9 with TRBJ1-1; 9 bases map to TRBD1. The length of the CDR3 is 14 residues. The germline V gene has CDR1 SEHNR and CDR2 FQNEAQ (reference sequence). V trimming: 4 bases; J trimming: 5 bases; junction bases outside the gene matches: 5. The CDR3 sequence is CASSSGTGRTEAFF. In nucleotides, the CDR3 is TGTGCCAGCAGCTCGGGGACAGGGAGAACTGAAGCTTTCTTT.

The rearrangement links TRBV2 to TRBJ1-6, with 8 bases identical to TRBD1. Trimming took 6 bases from V and 10 from J; bases not matched to a gene: 11. The CDR3 is made up of 15 amino acids. Germline assignment: CDR1 SNHLY and CDR2 FYNNEI. The CDR3 bases are TGTGCCAGCAGCGCCGTAGGACAGGGTGGATCACCCCTCCACTTT. Its protein is CASSAVGQGGSPLHF.

CDR3 loop: CASSPGPTIGYTF. The CDR3 coding sequence is TGTGCCAGCAGCCCGGGGCCAACTATCGGCTACACCTTC. The V and J genes are TRBV7-9 and TRBJ1-2; D might be TRBD1 (5 bases). The germline CDR1 and CDR2 sequences are SEHNR and FQNEAQ (reference sequence). The CDR3 is 13 residues long. V was cut by 5 bases and J by 8 bases, with 15 bases left in between.

The genes are TRBV7-3 and TRBJ2-3; TRBD2 matches 8 bases. V lost 5 bases to trimming and J lost 4 bases; unmatched junction nucleotides: 8. Germline V gene data show CDR1 as SGHTA and CDR2 as FQGTGA. The CDR3 length is 15 residues. The CDR3 here is CASSRTGGEADTQYF. The CDR3 DNA reads as TGTGCCAGCAGCCGGACCGGGGGGGAGGCAGATACGCAGTATTTT.

The V call is TRBV6-5, the J call TRBJ1-2; D call uncertain. The CDR3 runs 16 residues. V lost 0 bases, J lost 6 bases, and 17 bases lay in between. Looked up from germline, CDR1 is MNHEY and CDR2 is SVGAGI. The chain's CDR3 is CASSYSILNVFDGYTF. For the CDR3, the DNA is TGTGCCAGCAGTTACTCGATACTCAACGTTTTTGATGGCTACACCTTC.